These 8 T cell receptor beta chains originate from one sample sequenced in a study of T-cell reconstitution after alpha-beta-depleted transplantation in children. This sample's TCRbeta library carried unique molecular identifier barcodes. MiXCR was run by TCRdb on the PCR reads, yielding one entry per CDR3 protein. In the table there are 700,000 to 850,000 distinct CDR3 sequences, around 15% of which are singletons. Sample: PBMCs, mostly from graft donor cells, taken 360 days after TCRalphabeta/CD19-depleted stem cell transplant. These receptors all come from a male patient aged 10 to 17 who had a stem cell transplant for acute lymphoblastic leukemia, so the T cells may come from the graft donor.

As DNA, the CDR3 is TGCGCCAGCAGCCCGGGACTAGCGGGAGGGAGCAATGAGCAGTTCTTC. Protein: CASSPGLAGGSNEQFF. The chain is built from TRBV5-1 and TRBJ2-1; 16 positions agree with TRBD2. V was pared by 4 bases and J by 6 bases, with 4 bases of the junction left unmatched. Per the germline V gene, CDR1 is SGHRS and CDR2 is YFSETQ. The CDR3 loop spans 16 amino acids.

The V call is TRBV11-2, the J call TRBJ2-1; TRBD2 matches at 10 bases. CDR1 is SGHAT, CDR2 FQNNGV, per germline. J was trimmed by 14 bases and V by 2 bases; bases with no gene match: 9. CDR3 size: 14 residues. The CDR3 is CASSLLRDSGREFF. CDR3 DNA sequence: TGTGCCAGCAGCTTACTCCGAGACAGCGGGAGGGAGTTCTTC.

This clonotype was detected only a few times. V is TRBV21-1 and J is TRBJ2-7; the table's D call, TRBD1, has no DNA check behind it. TRBV21-1 counts as a pseudogene. CDR3 length: 18 amino acids. CDR3 sequence: CASSKGMDAGKSSYEQYF. Here the CDR3 DNA reads TGTGCCAGCAGCAAAGGGATGGATGCAGGGAAATCATCCTACGAGCAGTACTTC.

The chain recombines TRBV20-1 with TRBJ2-1; D uncertain. V lost 6 bases, J lost 8 bases, and 8 bases lay in between. This CDR3 comprises 10 residues. Germline CDR1 DFQATT, CDR2 SNEGSKA (reference sequence). The CDR3 loop is CSAQQYEQFF. CDR3 in DNA: TGCAGTGCCCAGCAATATGAGCAGTTCTTC.

This clonotype was seen repeatedly, ten times or more. This chain uses TRBV27 with TRBJ2-6; D uncertain. Germline CDR1 is MNHEY and CDR2 is SMNVEV (reference sequence). This CDR3 spans 14 amino acids. V dropped 5 bases and J dropped 1 base, with 6 bases sitting between them. The CDR3: CASSISSGANVLTF. The CDR3 bases are TGTGCCAGCAGTATCAGTTCTGGGGCCAACGTCCTGACTTTC. Based on the CDR3 plus reference TRBV27 and TRBJ2-6, the full variable domain is EAQVTQNPRYLITVTGKKLTVTCSQNMNHEYMSWYRQDPGLGLRQIYYSMNVEVTDKGDVPEGYKVSRKEKRNFPLILESPSPNQTSLYFCASSISSGANVLTFGAGSRLTVL.

This clonotype has a handful of counts. The chain uses TRBV6-2 or TRBV6-3 and TRBJ1-6; D perhaps matches TRBD1 (5 bases). V was trimmed by 2 bases and J by 13 bases, leaving 18 bases between them. Germline V CDR1 and CDR2: MNHEY, SVGEGT. The CDR3 has 15 residues. DNA of the CDR3: TGTGCCAGCAGTTACCGGCAGGACAATTTTCGGCCCCTCCACTTT. Translated: CASSYRQDNFRPLHF.

This clonotype was detected only a few times. The V gene is TRBV4-1, the J gene TRBJ1-1; D is perhaps TRBD1 (5 bases). CDR1 and CDR2 from the germline V gene are MGHRA and YSYEKL. Trimming stripped 4 bases from V and 0 bases from J, with 12 bases between. The CDR3 has 15 amino acids. This CDR3 reads CASSRGDGMNTEAFF. The CDR3 nucleotides are TGCGCCAGCAGCCGCGGGGACGGCATGAACACTGAAGCTTTCTTT.

This clonotype was seen at least ten times. V is TRBV4-1 and J is TRBJ2-7; D remains ambiguous. Trimming took off 0 bases at V and 2 bases at J, with 8 bases between the two ends. Germline CDR1 is MGHRA and CDR2 is YSYEKL. The CDR3 is 14 amino acids. The CDR3 loop is CASSQDDGPYEQYF. The CDR3 DNA sequence: TGCGCCAGCAGCCAAGATGACGGGCCCTACGAGCAGTACTTC.